This TCR beta chain was obtained from a study of T-cell memory formation after mild COVID-19 (dated by TCRdb to about 2021). For the wider study: TCR sequence clusters from the two donors were largely donor specific. Two young, previously healthy adult volunteers made up the cohort, one male and one female. T-cell clones expanding and contracting after mild COVID-19 in a couple of donors were tracked by longitudinal TCRalpha and TCRbeta repertoire sequencing. Broad study findings and their caveats: From day 15 to 85, contracting clones showed balanced CD4/CD8 phenotypes, whereas a second wave of clones that expanded from day 15 to 37 leaned towards CD4+. Contracting CD4+ clones turned up mainly in the CM and EM memory subsets, whereas EMRA was where CD8+ clones were enriched. The study covered only two mild cases, and larger cohorts including severe cases with pre-infection samples were considered necessary. The second-wave clones that peaked on day 37 were not confirmed to be SARS-CoV-2 specific. Some responding clones were detected in pre-infection memory, suggesting pre-existing cross-reactive memory T cells joined the SARS-CoV-2 response.

V is shortened by 1 base, J by 5 bases, and the region joining them spans 17 bases. The cysteine opens and the phenylalanine closes a CDR3 of 16 amino acids. Only the CDR3 DNA stays, 48 bases, in frame from base 1. As encoded in the germline V gene, CDR1 is LGHNA while CDR2 is YSLEER. PBMCs were isolated by Ficoll-Paque density gradient centrifugation. Sequencer: Illumina NovaSeq 6000. Using 5'RACE with constant-segment primers, TCRalpha and TCRbeta cDNA libraries were constructed, with sample barcodes and unique molecular identifiers added in the process. RNA was extracted from every sample with Trizol reagent. Libraries were amplified in two PCR steps, with a second sample barcode and Illumina TruSeq adapters added in the second step. Sequencing of the libraries was done on an Illumina NovaSeq, producing 2 x 150 bp paired-end reads. The published analysis was carried out like this. Demultiplexing of reads and collapsing into UMI-guided consensus sequences were performed with migec v1.2.7. Using mixcr v2.1.11, UMI consensuses were aligned to TRA and TRB V and J templates and then assembled into clonotypes. A clonotype was counted as expanded or contracted only when both edgeR and NoisET called the clonotype significant, with the noise models trained on biological replicates. For edgeR calls, the thresholds were a false discovery rate-adjusted p below 0.01 and a log2 fold-change of 1. As an exploratory analysis of dynamics, max-normalized trajectories of the 1000 most abundant clonotypes were examined with PCA combined with hierarchical clustering. Separately sequenced CD4+ and CD8+ repertoires were used to assign the CD4 or CD8 phenotype of responding clones. The public reads were quality trimmed at Q25 with fastp and then assembled into clones with MiXCR by TCRdb, keeping productive beta chains. Each entry is one CDR3 protein sequence, shown with its most common DNA and genes. The V and J calls were not made by the authors but by TCRdb's processing. The sample contains some 160,000 distinct CDR3 sequences, 10% to 15% of them found a single time. In total, the top ten clones hold roughly 3.4% of the sample.

This clonotype is a singleton in its sample. Which antigen it targets is not known. No base quality information exists; no much larger clone differs at one position. One read alone is a weak basis. Sample: PBMCs or a T cell subset sorted from them (not recorded which). The clonotype was recovered from a man aged 18 to 29 who had mild COVID-19 (a few samples of this study predate the infection). The sample titles of this study are shuffled in the database, so cell type and time point are left out; the donor was told from shared clones. The chain couples TRBV4-3 to TRBJ1-2, with the D segment identity uncertain. The bases are TGCGCCAGCAGCCAAGGAATAGAACGAGCTCCATATGGCTACACCTTC. Translated, this is CASSQGIERAPYGYTF.